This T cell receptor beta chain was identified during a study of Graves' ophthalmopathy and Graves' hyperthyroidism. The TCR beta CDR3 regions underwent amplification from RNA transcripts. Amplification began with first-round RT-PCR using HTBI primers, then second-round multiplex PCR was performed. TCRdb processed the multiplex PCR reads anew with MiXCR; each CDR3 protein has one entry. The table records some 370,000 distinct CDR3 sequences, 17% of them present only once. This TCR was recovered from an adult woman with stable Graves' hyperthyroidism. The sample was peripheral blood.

The CDR3 DNA is TGCAGTGGGGAGGGGGCGCGCACTGAAGCTTTCTTT. The encoded protein is CSGEGARTEAFF. The gene calls are TRBV20-1 and TRBJ1-1; 7 nucleotides agree with TRBD1. This CDR3 contains 12 residues. CDR1 is DFQATT, CDR2 SNEGSKA, per germline (reference sequence). The V and J ends lost 7 bases and 4 bases, in that order; junction bases with no gene match: 6.